This T cell receptor beta chain was sequenced in a study of tissue T cells after allogeneic stem cell transplantation. Study-level results: Shared clones across patients were few; motif clustering revealed tissue-specific shared signatures.

Repertoires were generated with immunoSEQ multiplex PCR, while TCRdb's copy carries only in-frame clones and drops some. The sample yields some 25,000 clones, about 90% seen once. As for this clone: The antigen remains undetermined.

In germline, CDR1 is SGHAT, CDR2 FQNNGV. The CDR3 runs 15 residues. V shed 5 bases, J shed 7 bases, and the junction held 10 bases outside the gene matches. The specimen comprised blood, sampled before transplantation. The V and J genes are TRBV11-2 and TRBJ1-5, with 8 nucleotides matching TRBD1. This clonotype was obtained from a male donor aged 60 or over who later had graft-versus-host disease after an allogeneic stem cell transplant. The CDR3 region is CASSLGGQATQPQHF. The CDR3 bases are TGTGCCAGCAGCCTAGGGGGACAGGCCACCCAGCCCCAGCATTTT.